The clone carrying this TCR beta chain appeared a few times. This entry comes from a study of T cells of healthy individuals. The CDR3 extends over 13 amino acids. V shed 6 bases and J shed 5 bases, with 13 bases lying between them. The germline gives CDR1 KGHDR, CDR2 SFDVKD. Each CDR3 protein gets one entry after TCRdb re-called the 5' RACE reads with MiXCR. The sample includes approximately 58,000 distinct CDR3 sequences, about 14% seen only once; the top ten take 15% to 20%. The chain is built from TRBV24-1 and TRBJ2-7; the D gene is possibly TRBD1 (6 bases). This receptor was identified in a human donor in good health. The CDR3 coding sequence is TGTGCCACCAGTAGGAACAGGGACCACGAGCAGTACTTC. It codes for CATSRNRDHEQYF.